The entry below describes one T cell receptor beta chain. The data were taken from a study of blood T cell repertoires in COVID-19. Study summary: Samples came from the United States, Italy and Spain, spanning acute and convalescent COVID-19. The analysed material was cDNA or gDNA that came from T cells, B-cell-depleted T cells, or PBMCs.

Per the authors' pipeline: It was from reference gene primer amplification that nucleated cell counts were estimated. Method: immunoSEQ multiplex PCR; TCRdb's copy keeps in-frame clones and lacks some. V, J and clone size reflect that table, while D and trimming were determined from the DNA. This sample has approximately 160,000 clones, with about 81% found just once. CDR1 and CDR2 from the germline V gene are SGHVS and FNYEAQ. Trimming stripped 1 base from V and 5 bases from J, with 18 bases between. The CDR3 has 17 residues. The chain links TRBV7-6 to TRBJ2-1; maybe TRBD2 (7 bases). The sequencing input was peripheral blood. The TCR was taken from a woman aged 80 or over with acute or convalescent COVID-19. CDR3 nucleotides: TGTGCCAGCAGCTTAGGTCAGTTAGGGGGGGGCCACAATGAGCAGTTCTTC. It yields the protein CASSLGQLGGGHNEQFF.